What follows describes a single T cell receptor beta chain. Its antigen remains unidentified. MiXCR, run by TCRdb on the 5' RACE reads, gives a single entry per CDR3 protein. The sample holds a few hundred thousand distinct CDR3 sequences, 8% to 9.5% seen once. The data derive from a study of T-cell memory formation after mild COVID-19. The study, taken as a whole, reports: For second-wave clones that peaked at day 37, SARS-CoV-2 specificity went unverified.

The origin of this receptor is a young man who had mild COVID-19 (a few samples of this study predate the infection). Cell type and time point are not known. Sequenced: PBMCs or a T cell subset sorted from them (not recorded which).

This CDR3 reads CASSVTGESSYNEQFF. The CDR3 DNA sequence: TGTGCCAGCAGCGTCACGGGGGAAAGCTCCTACAATGAGCAGTTCTTC. J is TRBJ2-1 and V is TRBV9; D perhaps matches TRBD2 (6 bases). From germline, CDR1 is SGDLS and CDR2 YYNGEE. The CDR3 covers 16 residues. Trimming pared 2 bases from V and 0 bases from J, leaving 12 bases between.